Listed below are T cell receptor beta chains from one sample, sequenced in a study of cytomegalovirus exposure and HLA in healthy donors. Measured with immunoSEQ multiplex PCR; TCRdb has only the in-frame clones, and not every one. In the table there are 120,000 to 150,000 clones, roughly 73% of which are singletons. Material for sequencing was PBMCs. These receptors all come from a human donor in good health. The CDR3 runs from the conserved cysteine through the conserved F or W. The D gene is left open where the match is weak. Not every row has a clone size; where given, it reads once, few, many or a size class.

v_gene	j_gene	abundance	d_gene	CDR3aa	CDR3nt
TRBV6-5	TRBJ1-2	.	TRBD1	CASRASDRGYGYTF	TGTGCCAGCAGAGCCTCGGACAGGGGCTATGGCTACACCTTC
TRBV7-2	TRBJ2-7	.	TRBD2	CASSSSGLPSYEQYF	TGTGCCAGCAGCTCCTCGGGACTACCTTCCTACGAGCAGTACTTC
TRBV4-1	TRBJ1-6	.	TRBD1	CASTPEWTGEPYSPLHF	TGCGCCAGCACCCCGGAATGGACAGGGGAACCCTATTCACCCCTCCACTTT
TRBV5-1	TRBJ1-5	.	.	CASIEYSNQPQHF	TGCGCCAGCATCGAGTATAGCAATCAGCCCCAGCATTTT
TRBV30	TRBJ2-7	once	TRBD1	CAWTRTGGHEQYF	TGTGCCTGGACCCGGACAGGGGGCCACGAGCAGTACTTC
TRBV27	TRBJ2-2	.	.	CASSLLISNTGELFF	TGTGCCAGCAGTTTACTTATCTCGAACACCGGGGAGCTGTTTTTT
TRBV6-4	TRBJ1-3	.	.	CANRITGTGNTIYF	TGTGCCAACCGAATTACAGGGACCGGAAACACCATATATTTT
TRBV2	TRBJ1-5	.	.	CASSVGPGGPQHF	TGTGCCAGCAGTGTAGGCCCCGGGGGGCCCCAGCATTTT
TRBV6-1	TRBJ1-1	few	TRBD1	CASSGQGLNTEAFF	TGTGCCAGCAGTGGACAGGGCTTGAACACTGAAGCTTTCTTT
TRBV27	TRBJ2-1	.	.	CASRKFGGQSEQFF	TGTGCCAGCAGGAAGTTTGGCGGACAGTCAGAGCAGTTCTTC
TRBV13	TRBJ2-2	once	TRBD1	CASSSGQGRAGELFF	TGTGCCAGCAGCTCCGGACAGGGGCGGGCCGGGGAGCTGTTTTTT
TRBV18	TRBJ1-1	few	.	CASFPGGPNTEAFF	TGTGCCAGCTTTCCGGGGGGGCCGAACACTGAAGCTTTCTTT
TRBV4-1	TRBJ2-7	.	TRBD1	CASSQDRGLHEQYF	TGCGCCAGCAGCCAAGACAGGGGGCTACACGAGCAGTACTTC
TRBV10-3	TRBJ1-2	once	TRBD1	CAISGDRRLDGYTF	TGTGCCATCAGTGGGGACAGGAGGTTGGATGGCTACACCTTC
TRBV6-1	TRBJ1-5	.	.	CASSEGLMRGNQPQHF	TGTGCCAGCAGTGAGGGCCTTATGCGGGGGAATCAGCCCCAGCATTTT
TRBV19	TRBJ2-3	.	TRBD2	CASSETSGRGVDTQYF	TGTGCCAGTAGTGAGACTAGCGGGAGAGGGGTTGATACGCAGTATTTT
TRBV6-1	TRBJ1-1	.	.	CASSPTGNTEAFF	TGTGCCAGCAGCCCGACAGGGAACACTGAAGCTTTCTTT
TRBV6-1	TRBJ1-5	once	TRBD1	CASSTDRDQPQHF	TGTGCCAGCAGCACCGACAGGGATCAGCCCCAGCATTTT
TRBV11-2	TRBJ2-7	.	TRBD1	CASSADRAYEQYF	TGTGCCAGCAGCGCAGACAGGGCCTACGAGCAGTACTTC
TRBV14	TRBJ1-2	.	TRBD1	CASSQGSGGYGYTF	TGTGCCAGCAGCCAAGGCTCAGGGGGGTATGGCTACACCTTC
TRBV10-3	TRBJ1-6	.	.	CAISSGFNSPLHF	TGTGCCATCAGCTCCGGGTTCAATTCACCCCTCCACTTT
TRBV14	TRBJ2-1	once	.	CASSQGRFSYNEQFF	TGTGCCAGCAGCCAAGGGAGGTTTTCCTACAATGAGCAGTTCTTC
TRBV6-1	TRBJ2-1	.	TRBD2	CASSEAGGGTNNEQFF	TGTGCCAGCAGTGAAGCGGGGGGGGGAACTAACAATGAGCAGTTCTTC
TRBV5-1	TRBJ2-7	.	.	CASSLAAGQSYEQYF	TGCGCCAGCAGCTTGGCCGCTGGACAGAGCTACGAGCAGTACTTC
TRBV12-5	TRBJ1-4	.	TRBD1	CASGLGAGTGNEKLFF	TGTGCTAGTGGTTTGGGGGCCGGGACAGGGAATGAAAAACTGTTTTTT
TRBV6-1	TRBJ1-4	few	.	CASSQGRVEKLFF	TGTGCCAGCAGTCAGGGCCGCGTGGAAAAACTGTTTTTT
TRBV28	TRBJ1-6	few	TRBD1	CASSGTGNNSPLHF	TGTGCCAGCAGTGGGACAGGGAATAATTCACCCCTCCACTTT
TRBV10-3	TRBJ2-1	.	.	CAISESLGAWCGVEQFF	TGTGCCATCAGTGAGTCTCTTGGGGCGTGGTGCGGGGTTGAGCAGTTCTTC
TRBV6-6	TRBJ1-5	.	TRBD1	CATSTERQGGNQPQHF	TGTGCCACCAGTACGGAAAGACAGGGTGGCAATCAGCCCCAGCATTTT
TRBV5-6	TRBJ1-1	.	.	CASTDKITEAFF	TGTGCCAGCACCGACAAAATCACTGAAGCTTTCTTT
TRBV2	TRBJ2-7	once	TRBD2	CASRGLAGRPNSYEQYF	TGTGCCAGCAGGGGACTAGCGGGGCGCCCTAACTCCTACGAGCAGTACTTC
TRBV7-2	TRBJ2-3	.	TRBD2	CASSSQASGGRDTQYF	TGTGCCAGCAGCTCACAGGCATCGGGGGGGCGGGATACGCAGTATTTT
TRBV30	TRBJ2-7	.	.	CAWSLGTGPYEQYF	TGTGCCTGGAGTCTTGGGACTGGGCCCTACGAGCAGTACTTC
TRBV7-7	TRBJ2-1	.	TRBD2	CASSLASGTSNEQFF	TGTGCTAGCAGCTTAGCCTCCGGGACTAGCAATGAGCAGTTCTTC
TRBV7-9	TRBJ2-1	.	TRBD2	CASSLAGTSGRARNEQFF	TGTGCCAGCAGCTTAGCGGGGACTAGCGGGAGGGCCCGGAATGAGCAGTTCTTC
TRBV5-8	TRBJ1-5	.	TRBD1	CASSSLRDRGHNQPQHF	TGTGCCAGCAGCTCCTTGCGGGACAGGGGGCACAATCAGCCCCAGCATTTT
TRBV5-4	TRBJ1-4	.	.	CASSLGGLNEKLFF	TGTGCCAGCAGCTTGGGGGGCCTAAATGAAAAACTGTTTTTT
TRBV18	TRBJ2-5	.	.	CASSPDSLQETQYF	TGTGCCAGCTCACCAGACAGTTTACAAGAGACCCAGTACTTC